This T cell receptor beta chain is from a study of graft-versus-host responses after intestinal transplantation. Study-wide results and caveats: Recipient marrow held GvH clones, some first seen in ileum or blood.

Of note for this clone: What it binds is unknown.

After removal of 6 bases from V and 1 base from J, the junction contained 15 bases not matched to a gene. The CDR3 sequence is 17 residues long. The germline CDR1 and CDR2 sequences are KGHSH and LQKENI. TCRdb's copy holds only in-frame clones and misses some; the assay was immunoSEQ multiplex PCR. Here the sample spans 70,000 to 95,000 clones, 90% to 95% being singletons. The gene calls are TRBV18 and TRBJ2-7, with 7 nucleotides matching TRBD1. This TCR was sampled from a human donor who was the organ donor for an intestinal transplant. Sequenced here: unstimulated CD8+ T cells sorted from spleen or lymph node cells, sampled before transplant. CDR3 DNA: TGTGCCAGCTCCTTAGACGAAGGACAGGCCGAGTCCTACGAGCAGTACTTC. Its translation: CASSLDEGQAESYEQYF. Supplemented by reference TRBV18 and TRBJ2-7, the full variable domain reads NAGVMQNPRHLVRRRGQEARLRCSPMKGHSHVYWYRQLPEEGLKFMVYLQKENIIDESGMPKERFSAEFPKEGPSILRIQQVVRGDSAAYFCASSLDEGQAESYEQYFGPGTRLTVT.